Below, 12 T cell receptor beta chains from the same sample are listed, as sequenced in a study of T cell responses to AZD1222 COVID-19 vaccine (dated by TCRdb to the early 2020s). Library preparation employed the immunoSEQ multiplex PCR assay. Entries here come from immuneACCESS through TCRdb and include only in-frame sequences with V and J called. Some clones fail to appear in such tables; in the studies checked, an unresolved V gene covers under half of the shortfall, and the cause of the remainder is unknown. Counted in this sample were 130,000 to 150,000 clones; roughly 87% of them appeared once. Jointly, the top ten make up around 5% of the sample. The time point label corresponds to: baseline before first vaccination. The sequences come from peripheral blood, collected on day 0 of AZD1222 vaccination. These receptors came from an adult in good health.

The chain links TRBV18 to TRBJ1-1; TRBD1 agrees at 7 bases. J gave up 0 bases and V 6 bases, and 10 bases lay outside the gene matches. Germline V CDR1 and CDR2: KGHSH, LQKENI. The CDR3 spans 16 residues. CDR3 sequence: CASSPTQTGMNTEAFF. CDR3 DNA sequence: TGTGCCAGCTCCCCGACCCAGACAGGGATGAACACTGAAGCTTTCTTT.

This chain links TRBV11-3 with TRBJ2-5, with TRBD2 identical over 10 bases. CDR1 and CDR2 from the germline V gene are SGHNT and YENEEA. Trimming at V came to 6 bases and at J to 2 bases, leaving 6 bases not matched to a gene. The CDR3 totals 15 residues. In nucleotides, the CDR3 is TGTGCCAGCAGTTATAGCGGGAGGCTTCAAGAGACCCAGTACTTC. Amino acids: CASSYSGRLQETQYF.

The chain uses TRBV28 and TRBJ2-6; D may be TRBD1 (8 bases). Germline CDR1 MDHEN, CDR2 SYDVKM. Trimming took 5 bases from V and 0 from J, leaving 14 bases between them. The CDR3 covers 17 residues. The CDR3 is CASSTGGVNSGANVLTF. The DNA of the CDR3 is TGTGCCAGCAGTACAGGGGGGGTAAACTCTGGGGCCAACGTCCTGACTTTC. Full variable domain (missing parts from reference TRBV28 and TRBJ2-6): DVKVTQSSRYLVKRTGEKVFLECVQDMDHENMFWYRQDPGLGLRLIYFSYDVKMKEKGDIPEGYSVSREKKERFSLILESASTNQTSMYLCASSTGGVNSGANVLTFGAGSRLTVL.

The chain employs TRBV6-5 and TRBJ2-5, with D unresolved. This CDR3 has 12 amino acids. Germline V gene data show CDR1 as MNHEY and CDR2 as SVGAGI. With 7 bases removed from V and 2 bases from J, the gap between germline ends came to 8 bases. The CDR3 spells CASNRNQETQYF. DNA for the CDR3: TGTGCCAGCAACAGAAATCAAGAGACCCAGTACTTC.

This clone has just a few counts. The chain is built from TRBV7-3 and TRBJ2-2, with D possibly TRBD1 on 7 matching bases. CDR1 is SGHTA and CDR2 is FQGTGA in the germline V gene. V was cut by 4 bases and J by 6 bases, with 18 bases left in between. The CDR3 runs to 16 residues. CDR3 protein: CASSSLTGRHPGELFF. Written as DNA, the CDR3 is TGTGCCAGCAGCTCTCTGACAGGGAGGCACCCCGGGGAGCTGTTTTTT.

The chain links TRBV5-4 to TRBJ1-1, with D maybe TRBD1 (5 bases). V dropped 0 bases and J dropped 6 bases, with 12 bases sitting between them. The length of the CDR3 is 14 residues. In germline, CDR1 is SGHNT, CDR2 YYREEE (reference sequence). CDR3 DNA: TGTGCCAGCAGCTTGGGACAGCCGGGGGCTGAAGCTTTCTTT. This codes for CASSLGQPGAEAFF.

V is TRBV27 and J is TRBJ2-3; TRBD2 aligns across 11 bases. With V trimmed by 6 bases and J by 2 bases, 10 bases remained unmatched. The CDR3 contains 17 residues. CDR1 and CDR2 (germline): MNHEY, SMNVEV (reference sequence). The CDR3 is CASRPYLAGGPTDTQYF. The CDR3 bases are TGTGCCAGCAGGCCGTACTTAGCGGGGGGGCCCACAGATACGCAGTATTTT.

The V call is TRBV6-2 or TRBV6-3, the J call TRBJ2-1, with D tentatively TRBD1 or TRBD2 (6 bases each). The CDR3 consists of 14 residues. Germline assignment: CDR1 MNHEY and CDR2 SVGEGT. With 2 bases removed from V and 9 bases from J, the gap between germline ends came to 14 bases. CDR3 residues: CASSYGSGAIEQFF. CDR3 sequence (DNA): TGTGCCAGCAGTTACGGATCGGGGGCGATTGAGCAGTTCTTC.

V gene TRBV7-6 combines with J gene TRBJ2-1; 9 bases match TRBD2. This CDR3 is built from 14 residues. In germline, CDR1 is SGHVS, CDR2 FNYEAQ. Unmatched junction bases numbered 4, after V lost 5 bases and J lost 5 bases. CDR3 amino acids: CASSQTSGHNEQFF. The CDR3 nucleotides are TGTGCCAGCAGCCAGACTAGCGGACACAATGAGCAGTTCTTC.

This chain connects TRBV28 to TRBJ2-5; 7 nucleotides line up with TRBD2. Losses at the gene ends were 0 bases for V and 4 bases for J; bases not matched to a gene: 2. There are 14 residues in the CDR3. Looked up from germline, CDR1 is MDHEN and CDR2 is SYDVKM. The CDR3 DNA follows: TGTGCCAGCAGTTTATGGGGGGGGGTAGAGACCCAGTACTTC. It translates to CASSLWGGVETQYF.

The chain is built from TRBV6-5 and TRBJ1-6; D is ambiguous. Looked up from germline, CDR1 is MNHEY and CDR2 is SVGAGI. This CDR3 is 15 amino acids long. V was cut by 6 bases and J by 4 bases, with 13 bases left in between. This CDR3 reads CASSPPGGYNSPLHF. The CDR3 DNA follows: TGTGCCAGCAGCCCCCCGGGAGGTTATAATTCACCCCTCCACTTT.

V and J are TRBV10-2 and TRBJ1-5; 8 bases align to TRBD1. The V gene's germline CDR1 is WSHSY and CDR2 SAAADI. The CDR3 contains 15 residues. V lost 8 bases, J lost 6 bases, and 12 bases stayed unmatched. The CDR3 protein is CASVPGQAKGQPQHF. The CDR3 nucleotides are TGCGCCAGCGTCCCGGGACAGGCGAAGGGTCAGCCCCAGCATTTT.